The rows below give T cell receptor beta chains drawn from one sample of a study of lymphopenia after photon versus proton radiotherapy. Sequenced by immunoSEQ multiplex PCR; TCRdb stores in-frame clones only, minus some. This table holds around 30,000 clones, about 86% found once. The specimen was peripheral blood, collected from a patient treated with proton-based radiotherapy. All receptors derive from a woman aged 60-75 years with cholangiocarcinoma. Some clones in this sample may be carry-over from other donors' samples. The CDR3 runs from the conserved cysteine through the conserved F or W. A D gene is named only where the DNA matches it firmly.

CDR3 protein,CDR3 DNA,D gene,V gene,J gene
CASSPTSGGETEAFF,TGCGCCAGCAGCCCGACCAGTGGAGGGGAAACTGAAGCTTTCTTT,-,TRBV5-1,TRBJ1-1
CATTLGAGERETQYF,TGTGCCACTACACTAGGGGCGGGAGAAAGGGAGACCCAGTACTTC,TRBD2,TRBV7-2,TRBJ2-5
CASSAGTGGNEQYF,TGTGCCAGCAGCGCAGGGACAGGGGGCAACGAGCAGTACTTC,TRBD1,TRBV6-6,TRBJ2-7
CASSYSVGSGAETQYF,TGTGCCAGCAGTTACTCGGTCGGGTCGGGGGCAGAGACCCAGTACTTC,-,TRBV6-5,TRBJ2-5
CASSISYEQYF,TGTGCCAGCAGTATCTCCTACGAGCAGTACTTC,-,TRBV2,TRBJ2-7
CASSHGPTYGYTF,TGTGCCAGCAGCCACGGACCGACCTATGGCTACACCTTC,-,TRBV14,TRBJ1-2
CASSHSGGGYEKLFF,TGCGCCAGCAGCCATTCAGGGGGGGGATATGAAAAACTGTTTTTT,TRBD1,TRBV4-3,TRBJ1-4
CASSLAGPQYF,TGTGCCAGCAGCTTAGCCGGACCCCAGTACTTC,-,TRBV7-2,TRBJ2-7
CATSTEPRAGGYNEQFF,TGTGCCACCAGCACGGAACCGCGAGCGGGAGGCTACAATGAGCAGTTCTTC,TRBD2,TRBV15,TRBJ2-1
CASSRSGNTDTQYF,TGTGCCAGCAGCCGTAGCGGGAACACAGATACGCAGTATTTT,TRBD2,TRBV2,TRBJ2-3